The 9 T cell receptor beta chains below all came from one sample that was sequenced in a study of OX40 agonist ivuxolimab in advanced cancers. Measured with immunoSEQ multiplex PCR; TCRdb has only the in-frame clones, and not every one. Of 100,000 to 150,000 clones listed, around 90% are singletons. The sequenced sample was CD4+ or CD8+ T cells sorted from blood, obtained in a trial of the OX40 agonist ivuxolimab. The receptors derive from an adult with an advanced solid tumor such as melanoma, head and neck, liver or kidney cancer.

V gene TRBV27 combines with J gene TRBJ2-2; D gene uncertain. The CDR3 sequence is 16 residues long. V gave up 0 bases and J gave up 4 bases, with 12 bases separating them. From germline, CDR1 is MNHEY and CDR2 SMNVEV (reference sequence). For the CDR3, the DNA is TGTGCCAGCAGTTTATCCCCCCGGCAGACCACCGGGGAGCTGTTTTTT. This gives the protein CASSLSPRQTTGELFF.

CDR3 nucleotide sequence: TGTGCCAGCTCACCCGGGGGACAGATGGGGAAATACGAGCAGTACTTC. It encodes CASSPGGQMGKYEQYF. J is TRBJ2-7 and V is TRBV18, with a tentative D call TRBD1 (7 bases). Trimming pared 3 bases from V and 4 bases from J, leaving 19 bases between. The germline V gene has CDR1 KGHSH and CDR2 LQKENI. The CDR3 runs to 16 residues.

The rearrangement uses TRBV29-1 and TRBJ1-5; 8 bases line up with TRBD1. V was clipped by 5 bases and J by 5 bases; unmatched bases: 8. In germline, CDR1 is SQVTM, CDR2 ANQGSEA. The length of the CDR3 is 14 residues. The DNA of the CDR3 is TGCAGCGTTACCGCAGGGGGCGGCGATCAGCCCCAGCATTTT. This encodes CSVTAGGGDQPQHF.

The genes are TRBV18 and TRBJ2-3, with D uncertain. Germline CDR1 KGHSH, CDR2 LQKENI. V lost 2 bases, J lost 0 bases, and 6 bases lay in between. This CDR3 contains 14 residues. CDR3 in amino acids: CASSPIPSTDTQYF. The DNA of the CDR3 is TGTGCCAGCTCACCAATTCCGAGCACAGATACGCAGTATTTT.

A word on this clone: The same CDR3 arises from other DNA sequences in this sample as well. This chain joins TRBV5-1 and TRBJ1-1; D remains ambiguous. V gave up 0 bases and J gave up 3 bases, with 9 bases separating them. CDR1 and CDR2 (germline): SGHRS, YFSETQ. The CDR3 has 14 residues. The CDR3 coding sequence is TGCGCCAGCAGCTTGGTTGGTGGGGACACTGAAGCTTTCTTT. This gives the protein CASSLVGGDTEAFF.

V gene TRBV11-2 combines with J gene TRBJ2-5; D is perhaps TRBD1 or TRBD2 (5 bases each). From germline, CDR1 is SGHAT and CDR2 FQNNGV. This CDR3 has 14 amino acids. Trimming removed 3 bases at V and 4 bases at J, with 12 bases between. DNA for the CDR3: TGTGCCAGCAGCTTTGGGGGATTAGGAGAGACCCAGTACTTC. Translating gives CASSFGGLGETQYF.

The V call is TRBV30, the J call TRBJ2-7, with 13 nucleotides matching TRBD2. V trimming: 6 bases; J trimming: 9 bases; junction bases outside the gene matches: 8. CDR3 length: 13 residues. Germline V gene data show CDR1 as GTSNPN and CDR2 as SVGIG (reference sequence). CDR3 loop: CACSEGLAGLQYF. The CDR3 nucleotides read TGTGCCTGCTCCGAGGGACTAGCGGGGCTGCAGTACTTC.

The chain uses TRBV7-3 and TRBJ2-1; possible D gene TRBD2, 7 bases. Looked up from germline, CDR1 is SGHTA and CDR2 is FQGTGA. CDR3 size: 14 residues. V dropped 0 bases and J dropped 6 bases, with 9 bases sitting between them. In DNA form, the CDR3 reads TGTGCCAGCAGCTTAACAGGGGGGGCCAATGAGCAGTTCTTC. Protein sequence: CASSLTGGANEQFF.

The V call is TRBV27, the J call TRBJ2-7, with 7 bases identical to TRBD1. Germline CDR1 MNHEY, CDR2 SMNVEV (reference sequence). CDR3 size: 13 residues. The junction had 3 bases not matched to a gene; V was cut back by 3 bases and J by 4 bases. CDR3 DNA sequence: TGTGCCAGCAGTTTCGCAGGGGGATACGAGCAGTACTTC. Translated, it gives CASSFAGGYEQYF.